This is a list of T cell receptor beta chains from one sample in a study of T cell responses to AZD1222 COVID-19 vaccine. This table comes from immunoSEQ multiplex PCR, and its TCRdb copy is limited to in-frame clones, with some not included. The data show roughly 160,000 clones, approximately 91% seen once. Sequences were derived from peripheral blood, sampled on day 0 of AZD1222 vaccination. Every receptor here comes from an adult in good health. The CDR3 runs from the conserved cysteine through the conserved F or W. A D gene is named only where the DNA matches it firmly. The size entry is marked missing in some rows and otherwise reads once, few, many or a size class.

D,size,V,J,length,DNA,CDR3
-,-,TRBV6-5,TRBJ2-1,15,TGTGCCAGCACCCCACAGGGCATCACATACAATGAGCAGTTCTTC,CASTPQGITYNEQFF
-,-,TRBV28,TRBJ1-2,14,TGTGCCAGCAGTTCCTCGGCAGGGGCCTATGGCTACACCTTC,CASSSSAGAYGYTF
-,-,TRBV6-4,TRBJ2-3,14,TGTGCCAGCAGTGACAGGGGGAGCAGAGATACGCAGTATTTT,CASSDRGSRDTQYF
-,-,TRBV18,TRBJ2-3,14,TGTGCCAGCTCACCCCCCGGAGGGACAGATACGCAGTATTTT,CASSPPGGTDTQYF
-,-,TRBV11-2,TRBJ1-1,12,TGTGCCAGCAGCTTTAGGAACACTGAAGCTTTCTTT,CASSFRNTEAFF
-,-,TRBV5-6,TRBJ2-4,11,TGTGCCAGCAGCTTCTTAAACATTCAGTACTTC,CASSFLNIQYF
-,-,TRBV3-1/TRBV3-2,TRBJ2-5,11,TGTGCCAGCAGCGGGGGGGAGACCCAGTACTTC,CASSGGETQYF
-,-,TRBV19,TRBJ1-5,12,TGTGCCAGTAGTTATCGTAATCAGCCCCAGCATTTT,CASSYRNQPQHF
-,-,TRBV6-5,TRBJ2-7,14,TGTGCCAGCAGTTACGGGTCATCCGCCTACGAGCAGTACTTC,CASSYGSSAYEQYF
-,-,TRBV2,TRBJ1-1,15,TGTGCCAGCAGCCGGAGGACAGCGCTGAACACTGAAGCTTTCTTT,CASSRRTALNTEAFF
TRBD1,-,TRBV7-2,TRBJ2-2,15,TGTGCCAGCAGCTCGGGACAGGGGGTGGCCGGGGAGCTGTTTTTT,CASSSGQGVAGELFF
-,-,TRBV3-1/TRBV3-2,TRBJ1-1,15,TGTGCCAGCAGCCAAGTAACGGGCGGGGGCACTGAAGCTTTCTTT,CASSQVTGGGTEAFF
-,-,TRBV25-1,TRBJ1-1,13,TGTGCCAGCAGTGCCCAGGGCGGTGGGGGAGCTTTCTTT,CASSAQGGGGAFF
TRBD2,-,TRBV6-5,TRBJ2-1,15,TGTGCCAGCTGGCCTAGCGGGAGCTCCTACAATGAGCAGTTCTTC,CASWPSGSSYNEQFF
TRBD1,-,TRBV19,TRBJ2-7,14,TGTGCCAGTAGCTTCGACAGGGGGCGTGAGGAGCAGTACTTC,CASSFDRGREEQYF
TRBD1,once,TRBV10-3,TRBJ1-2,15,TGTGCCATCAGTGACCTTTCAACAGGGGTATATGGCTACACCTTC,CAISDLSTGVYGYTF
-,-,TRBV18,TRBJ1-1,13,TGTGCCAGCTCAGGGATTATGAACACTGAAGCTTTCTTT,CASSGIMNTEAFF
-,-,TRBV2,TRBJ1-5,13,TGTGCCAGCAGATCCGGGGGCAATCAGCCCCAGCATTTT,CASRSGGNQPQHF
-,-,TRBV2,TRBJ2-1,13,TGTGCCAGCAGTGAGGACTCGTACAATGAGCAGTTCTTC,CASSEDSYNEQFF
-,-,TRBV5-1,TRBJ2-2,14,TGCGCCAGCAGCTTGAAGGAGAACACCGGGGAGCTGTTTTTT,CASSLKENTGELFF
TRBD1,-,TRBV28,TRBJ1-2,15,TGTGCCAGCAGTCCGCCGGGACAGGGGACCAATGGCTACACCTTC,CASSPPGQGTNGYTF
-,-,TRBV19,TRBJ1-4,14,TGTGCCAGTAGTACCGGGCCGCTTAATGAAAAACTGTTTTTT,CASSTGPLNEKLFF
-,-,TRBV28,TRBJ2-6,15,TGTGCCAGCATAGGAGGGGTGCGAGGGGCCAACGTCCTGACTTTC,CASIGGVRGANVLTF
-,-,TRBV19,TRBJ1-2,13,TGTGCCAGTAGCGTACAGGGAAGTATTGGCTACACCTTC,CASSVQGSIGYTF
-,once,TRBV18,TRBJ1-5,15,TGTGCCAGCTCACCACAGGTTAATAGCAATCAGCCCCAGCATTTT,CASSPQVNSNQPQHF
TRBD1,-,TRBV6-5,TRBJ1-1,14,TGTGCCAGCAGTACCCCCGGTCAGGGGGCTTGGGCTTTCTTT,CASSTPGQGAWAFF
TRBD1,-,TRBV7-2,TRBJ2-3,17,TGTGCCAGCAGCTGGGGGGCCGGGACAGGAGTCACAGATACGCAGTATTTT,CASSWGAGTGVTDTQYF
-,-,TRBV11-2,TRBJ1-2,16,TGTGCCAGCAGCTCTACTACCCGGGTTTCGTGGGATGGCTACACCTTC,CASSSTTRVSWDGYTF
-,-,TRBV9,TRBJ1-2,15,TGTGCCAGCAGCGTAGAGGGACGGCCGGAGTATGGCTACACCTTC,CASSVEGRPEYGYTF
TRBD2,-,TRBV27,TRBJ2-3,13,TGTGCCAGCAGCAGGCGGGGGGCAGATACGCAGTATTTT,CASSRRGADTQYF
TRBD1,-,TRBV6-2/TRBV6-3,TRBJ1-5,15,TGTGCCAGCAGTCGACAGGGGTCCGGCAATCAGCCCCAGCATTTT,CASSRQGSGNQPQHF
-,-,TRBV5-1,TRBJ2-5,15,TGCGCCAGCAGCTTGAACAGAGCCGCCATGGAGACCCAGTACTTC,CASSLNRAAMETQYF
TRBD2,few,TRBV12-5,TRBJ2-1,16,TGTGCTAGTGGTTTGGTAATGAGCGGGAGGGTCTATGAGCAGTTCTTC,CASGLVMSGRVYEQFF
-,-,TRBV6-6,TRBJ1-4,13,TGTGCCAGCAGTATTAGGGGCTCTGAAAAACTGTTTTTT,CASSIRGSEKLFF
-,-,TRBV12-3/TRBV12-4,TRBJ1-5,13,TGTGCCAGCAGGCGCCAGGGTAACCAGCCCCAGCATTTT,CASRRQGNQPQHF
-,-,TRBV7-9,TRBJ1-2,15,TGTGCCAGCAGCCCCGGGCCTCCAAAGAGCTATGGCTACACCTTC,CASSPGPPKSYGYTF
TRBD1,-,TRBV6-5,TRBJ1-5,14,TGTGCCAGCAGTTTTCAACAGGGGAATCAGCCCCAGCATTTT,CASSFQQGNQPQHF
TRBD1,-,TRBV28,TRBJ1-1,15,TGTGTCAGCAGTTTACGGACAGGGTCGGGCACTGAAGCTTTCTTT,CVSSLRTGSGTEAFF
-,-,TRBV28,TRBJ1-2,12,TGTGCCAGCGGCACTAGGGACTATGGCTACACCTTC,CASGTRDYGYTF
-,-,TRBV5-4,TRBJ2-2,14,TGTGCCAGCAGCCCTCGAAGGGGCACCGGGGAGCTGTTTTTT,CASSPRRGTGELFF
TRBD1,-,TRBV6-4,TRBJ2-2,16,TGTGCCAGCAGTGAAGGAACAGGGGTTCACACCGGGGAGCTGTTTTTT,CASSEGTGVHTGELFF
TRBD1,-,TRBV15,TRBJ1-5,15,TGTGCCACCACCAAGGGACAGGGGATGGATCAGCCCCAGCATTTT,CATTKGQGMDQPQHF
-,-,TRBV28,TRBJ1-2,12,TGTGCCAGCAGTCTTGGTAACTATGGCTACACCTTC,CASSLGNYGYTF
-,-,TRBV6-5,TRBJ1-1,14,TGTGCCAGCAGTCGAGGGGTTCTTACAGCTGAAGCTTTCTTT,CASSRGVLTAEAFF
TRBD1,-,TRBV15,TRBJ2-7,14,TGTGCCACCAGCAGAGACAGGGGGTCCTACGAGCAGTACTTC,CATSRDRGSYEQYF
-,-,TRBV5-6,TRBJ1-2,13,TGTGCCAGCAGCCCTACAGAACGCTATGGCTACACCTTC,CASSPTERYGYTF
TRBD2,-,TRBV3-1/TRBV3-2,TRBJ2-2,17,TGTGCCAGCAGCCAAAGGACTAGCGGGAGGCGAGGCGGGGAGCTGTTTTTT,CASSQRTSGRRGGELFF
-,-,TRBV2,TRBJ1-1,13,TGTGCCAGCAGCCGGGACATCTTGACTGAAGCTTTCTTT,CASSRDILTEAFF